This T cell receptor (beta chain) comes out of a study of blood T cell repertoires in COVID-19. About the research overall: Donors of Cohort 3 who recovered were those that had two negative PCRs, clearance, or symptom resolution.

The CDR3 totals 14 residues. The V and J ends lost 7 bases and 4 bases respectively, with 13 bases between them. The germline V gene has CDR1 MRHNA and CDR2 SNTAGT. Enrollees, roughly 18 to 95 years old, lived in 24 US areas. Researchers sorted participants into cohorts using their self-reported clinical history. Per the study methods: From reference gene primer amplification, estimates of nucleated cell counts were derived. Here immunoSEQ multiplex PCR was the method, and the copy in TCRdb shows in-frame clones only, minus some. The V and J calls and clone size were taken over from that table, and D and trimming were inferred from the DNA. The profile shows over 110,000 clones, about 87% of them singletons.

The chain employs TRBV6-4 and TRBJ2-2; D remains unclear. This TCR was sampled from a man aged 50 to 59 in a cohort exposed to, infected with or recovered from COVID-19 (not recorded which). Sequencing used PBMCs or T cells enriched from blood (not recorded which). The DNA of the CDR3 is TGTGCCAGCACATCTACACCGGGCACCGGGGAGCTGTTTTTT. It is translated as CASTSTPGTGELFF.